The 22 T cell receptor beta chains given below trace back to one sample, sequenced in a study of blood T cell repertoires in COVID-19. Clones were read by immunoSEQ multiplex PCR, and TCRdb kept only the in-frame ones, dropping some. This sample has 250,000 to 300,000 clones; approximately 91% occur once, and the top ten carry about 1.2%. The sequenced sample was PBMCs or T cells enriched from blood (not recorded which). These receptors were taken from a human donor in a cohort exposed to, infected with or recovered from COVID-19 (not recorded which). The donor label of this sample is uncertain.

The rearrangement joins TRBV7-3 to TRBJ2-3; D unclear. This CDR3 has 15 residues. Trimming pared 0 bases from V and 2 bases from J, leaving 9 bases between. Germline assignment: CDR1 SGHTA and CDR2 FQGTGA. Here the CDR3 reads CASSLTSAATDTQYF. CDR3 DNA: TGTGCCAGCAGCTTAACCAGCGCGGCCACAGATACGCAGTATTTT.

The V call is TRBV6-4, the J call TRBJ2-3, with 9 bases matching TRBD1. CDR1 and CDR2 from the germline V gene are MRHNA and SNTAGT. The CDR3 extends over 14 amino acids. The trim removed 4 bases at V and 3 bases at J, leaving 2 bases unmatched. As DNA, the CDR3 is TGTGCCAGCAGTGTTGACAGGGGGACAGATACGCAGTATTTT. Its translation is CASSVDRGTDTQYF.

This chain joins TRBV6-5 and TRBJ1-2; D gene uncertain. Looked up from germline, CDR1 is MNHEY and CDR2 is SVGAGI. V lost 6 bases to trimming and J lost 4 bases, with 12 bases between them. CDR3 length equals 13 residues. The CDR3 bases are TGTGCCAGCAGCGGATGGAGGGTCTATGGCTACACCTTC. Its translation: CASSGWRVYGYTF.

This chain uses TRBV19 with TRBJ1-5, with 12 bases identical to TRBD1. CDR3 length equals 17 residues. Looked up from germline, CDR1 is LNHDA and CDR2 is SQIVND (reference sequence). V shed 6 bases, J shed 5 bases, and the junction held 11 bases outside the gene matches. The DNA of the CDR3 is TGTGCCAGTAGGGGACAGGGGGCTAGTTATTTCTATCAGCCCCAGCATTTT. Translated: CASRGQGASYFYQPQHF.

The chain recombines TRBV9 with TRBJ1-1; D might be TRBD1 (5 bases). There are 15 residues in the CDR3. The germline V gene encodes CDR1 SGDLS and CDR2 YYNGEE. Trimming left V 9 bases short and J 0 bases short, with 18 bases between. DNA for the CDR3: TGTGCCACAACAGGCGATTACACAATGAACACTGAAGCTTTCTTT. It encodes CATTGDYTMNTEAFF.

This sequence joins TRBV9 and TRBJ2-3; the match to TRBD2 covers 12 bases. CDR1 is SGDLS, CDR2 YYNGEE, per germline. This CDR3 has 16 residues. The trim removed 0 bases at V and 4 bases at J, leaving 3 bases unmatched. CDR3 nucleotides: TGTGCCAGCAGCGTAGCCTCTAGCGGGGGGGCAGATACGCAGTATTTT. Translating gives CASSVASSGGADTQYF. Based on the CDR3 plus reference TRBV9 and TRBJ2-3, the full variable domain is DSGVTQTPKHLITATGQRVTLRCSPRSGDLSVYWYQQSLDQGLQFLIQYYNGEERAKGNILERFSAQQFPDLHSELNLSSLELGDSALYFCASSVASSGGADTQYFGPGTRLTVL.

The rearrangement links TRBV5-1 to TRBJ2-2, with D hard to call. Germline CDR1 SGHRS, CDR2 YFSETQ. Trimming shortened V by 2 bases and J by 6 bases, and 17 bases separated the two germline ends. The CDR3 runs to 16 residues. CDR3: CASSFSPAQAAGELFF. The CDR3 DNA sequence: TGCGCCAGCAGCTTTAGCCCCGCTCAAGCAGCCGGGGAGCTGTTTTTT.

The rearrangement joins TRBV5-6 to TRBJ1-2, with 10 bases matching TRBD1. Looked up from germline, CDR1 is SGHDT and CDR2 is YYEEEE. This CDR3 is 14 amino acids long. Germline trimming cut 0 bases from V and 8 bases from J; bases unmatched to any gene: 4. CDR3 coding DNA: TGTGCCAGCAGCTTGGCCGGACAGGGGGGAGGCTACACCTTC. It yields the protein CASSLAGQGGGYTF.

This chain uses TRBV19 with TRBJ2-2, with D perhaps TRBD1 (5 bases). The germline gives CDR1 LNHDA, CDR2 SQIVND (reference sequence). The V end lost 5 bases, the J end lost 2 bases, and 15 bases lay between the germline ends. The length of the CDR3 is 16 residues. CDR3 in amino acids: CASSLRTGPNTGELFF. In nucleotides, the CDR3 is TGTGCCAGTAGTCTCCGTACAGGTCCTAACACCGGGGAGCTGTTTTTT.

This chain connects TRBV6-5 to TRBJ1-5, with D perhaps TRBD1 (5 bases). V lost 5 bases, J lost 0 bases, and 11 bases lay in between. There are 15 residues in the CDR3. Per the germline V gene, CDR1 is MNHEY and CDR2 is SVGAGI. CDR3 region: CASSTRQSSNQPQHF. The CDR3 coding sequence is TGTGCCAGCAGTACGCGACAGTCTAGCAATCAGCCCCAGCATTTT.

This clone was counted ten times or more. The chain links TRBV4-3 to TRBJ1-1; a weak D match, TRBD1 (6 bases). Germline values: CDR1 LGHNA, CDR2 YSLEER. V was trimmed by 3 bases and J by 0 bases, leaving 11 bases between them. The CDR3 is 15 residues long. DNA for the CDR3: TGCGCCAGCAGCCACGCCGGACAGATGAACACTGAAGCTTTCTTT. This sequence encodes CASSHAGQMNTEAFF.

V and J are TRBV19 and TRBJ1-1; a possible D gene is TRBD1 (5 bases). Trimming shortened V by 3 bases and J by 1 base, and 15 bases separated the two germline ends. Germline CDR1 reads LNHDA; CDR2 reads SQIVND (reference sequence). The CDR3 is 16 amino acids. The CDR3 nucleotides are TGTGCCAGTAGTATCATACCAGGACAATCGAACACTGAAGCTTTCTTT. Its translation is CASSIIPGQSNTEAFF.

The chain has TRBV9 and TRBJ2-5; TRBD2 matches at 8 bases. CDR3 length equals 15 residues. Germline CDR1 reads SGDLS; CDR2 reads YYNGEE. With V trimmed by 2 bases and J by 4 bases, 7 bases remained unmatched. The CDR3 coding sequence is TGTGCCAGCAGCGTTTATAGCGGGGCAGGAGAGACCCAGTACTTC. Amino acids: CASSVYSGAGETQYF.

The chain uses TRBV10-3 and TRBJ1-5, with 7 positions matching TRBD1. Germline values: CDR1 ENHRY, CDR2 SYGVKD. Unmatched junction bases numbered 11, after V lost 6 bases and J lost 6 bases. The CDR3 consists of 15 residues. The DNA of the CDR3 is TGTGCCATCAGGGATGGACAGGACGGAGGTCAGCCCCAGCATTTT. Amino acids: CAIRDGQDGGQPQHF.

CDR3 bases: TGTGCCAGCAGCGTAGTAGACGGGGTGGGGTATGGCTACACCTTC. Translation: CASSVVDGVGYGYTF. The chain is built from TRBV9 and TRBJ1-2; D not resolved. The germline gives CDR1 SGDLS, CDR2 YYNGEE. The CDR3 spans 15 residues. Trimming left V 0 bases short and J 5 bases short, with 14 bases between.

The V gene is TRBV20-1, the J gene TRBJ2-1; 7 nucleotides line up with TRBD2. Germline V gives CDR1 DFQATT, CDR2 SNEGSKA (reference sequence). The V and J ends lost 3 bases and 0 bases, in that order; junction bases with no gene match: 11. This CDR3 region has 17 residues. The CDR3 region has the DNA TGCAGTGCTAGTCGGGGATCTAGCGGATACTCCTACAATGAGCAGTTCTTC. This translates into CSASRGSSGYSYNEQFF.

The rearrangement uses TRBV5-4 and TRBJ2-2; 9 nucleotides align to TRBD1. This CDR3 contains 17 residues. J gave up 8 bases and V 6 bases, and 17 bases lay outside the gene matches. Germline lookup yields CDR1 SGHNT and CDR2 YYREEE (reference sequence). CDR3 DNA sequence: TGTGCCAGCACCCCCTCGGGCGGGGGACAGGGACCAGGGGAGCTGTTTTTT. Its translation is CASTPSGGGQGPGELFF.

About this clone: One junction end does not reproduce the germline sequence, and a read error may be involved. The chain has TRBV10-3 and TRBJ1-2; TRBD1 is a possible D gene (5 bases). This CDR3 region has 13 residues. Germline V gives CDR1 ENHRY, CDR2 SYGVKD. The CDR3 sequence is CAISGGGDIPATF. The CDR3 DNA follows: TGTGCCATCAGTGGGGGGGGAGACATTCCCGCGACATTC.

On this clone: The sample has other DNA sequences that encode this CDR3 too. The chain links TRBV2 to TRBJ1-2, with 11 nucleotides matching TRBD1. CDR3 length equals 13 residues. V was clipped by 5 bases and J by 5 bases; unmatched bases: 1. Germline CDR1 SNHLY, CDR2 FYNNEI. CDR3 residues: CASSRDRGYGYTF. CDR3 bases: TGTGCCAGCAGTCGGGACAGGGGGTATGGCTACACCTTC.

This clone showed up just once. The J gene is TRBJ1-6, the V gene TRBV6-5, with D uncertain. CDR3 length: 14 residues. The V end was cut by 2 bases, the J end by 6 bases, with 8 bases between. Germline CDR1 reads MNHEY; CDR2 reads SVGAGI. The CDR3 DNA reads TGTGCCAGCAGTTACGCCCAGGTTAATTCACCCCTCCACTTT. Its translation is CASSYAQVNSPLHF.

This clone was seen once. V is TRBV20-1 and J is TRBJ1-1, with 7 bases lining up with TRBD1. CDR1 and CDR2 from the germline V gene are DFQATT and SNEGSKA (reference sequence). The CDR3 length is 13 residues. V was pared by 5 bases and J by 4 bases, with 7 bases of the junction left unmatched. CDR3 loop: CSAGGRGPTEAFF. The CDR3 nucleotides are TGCAGTGCTGGTGGTAGGGGGCCCACTGAAGCTTTCTTT.

This clone is a singleton in its sample. The chain is built from TRBV11-2 and TRBJ2-5, with D maybe TRBD1 (6 bases). The CDR3 is made up of 17 amino acids. Germline V gives CDR1 SGHAT, CDR2 FQNNGV. With 1 base removed from V and 0 bases from J, the gap between germline ends came to 15 bases. In DNA, the CDR3 is TGTGCCAGCAGCTTAGGTCGTCCTGGACAGAACCAAGAGACCCAGTACTTC. Protein product: CASSLGRPGQNQETQYF.